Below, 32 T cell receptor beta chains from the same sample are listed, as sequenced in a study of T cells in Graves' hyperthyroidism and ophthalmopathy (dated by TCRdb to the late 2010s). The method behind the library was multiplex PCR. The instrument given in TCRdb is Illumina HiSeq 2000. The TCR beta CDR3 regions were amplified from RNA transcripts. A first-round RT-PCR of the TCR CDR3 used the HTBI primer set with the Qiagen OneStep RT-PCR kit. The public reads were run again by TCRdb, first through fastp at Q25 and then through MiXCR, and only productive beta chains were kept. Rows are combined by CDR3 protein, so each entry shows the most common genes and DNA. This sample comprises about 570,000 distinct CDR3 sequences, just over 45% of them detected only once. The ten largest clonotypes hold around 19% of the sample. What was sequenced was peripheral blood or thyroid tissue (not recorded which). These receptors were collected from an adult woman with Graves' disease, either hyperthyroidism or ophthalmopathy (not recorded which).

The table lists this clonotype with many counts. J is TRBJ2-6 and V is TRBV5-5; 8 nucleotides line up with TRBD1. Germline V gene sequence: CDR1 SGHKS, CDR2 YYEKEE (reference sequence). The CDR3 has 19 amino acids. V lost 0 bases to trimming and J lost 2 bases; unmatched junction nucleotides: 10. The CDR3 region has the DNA TGTGCCAGCAGCTTGGCTCGACAGGGGAAAATTACTGGGGCCAACGTCCTGACTTTC. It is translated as CASSLARQGKITGANVLTF.

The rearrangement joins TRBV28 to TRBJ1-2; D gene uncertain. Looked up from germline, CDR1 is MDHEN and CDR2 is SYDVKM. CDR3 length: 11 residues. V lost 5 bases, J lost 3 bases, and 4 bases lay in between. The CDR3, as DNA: TGTGCCAGCAGTGGATACTATGGCTACACCTTC. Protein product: CASSGYYGYTF.

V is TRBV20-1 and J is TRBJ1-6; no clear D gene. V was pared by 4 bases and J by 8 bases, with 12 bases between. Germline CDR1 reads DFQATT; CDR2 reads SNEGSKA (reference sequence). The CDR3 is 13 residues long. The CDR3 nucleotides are TGCAGTGCTACCCTGTCCTGGGATTCACCCCTCCACTTT. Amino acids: CSATLSWDSPLHF.

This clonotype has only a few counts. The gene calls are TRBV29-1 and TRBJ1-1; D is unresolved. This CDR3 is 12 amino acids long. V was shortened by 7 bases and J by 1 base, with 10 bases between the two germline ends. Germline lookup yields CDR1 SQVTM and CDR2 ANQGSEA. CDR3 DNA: TGCAGCGCCAAACAGAAGAACACTGAAGCTTTCTTT. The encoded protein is CSAKQKNTEAFF.

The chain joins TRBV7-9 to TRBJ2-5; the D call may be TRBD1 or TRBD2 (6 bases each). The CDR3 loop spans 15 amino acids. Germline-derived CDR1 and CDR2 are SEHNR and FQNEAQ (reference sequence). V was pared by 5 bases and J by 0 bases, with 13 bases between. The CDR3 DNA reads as TGTGCCAGCAGCAGAGGGGGGCGGAACCAAGAGACCCAGTACTTC. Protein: CASSRGGRNQETQYF.

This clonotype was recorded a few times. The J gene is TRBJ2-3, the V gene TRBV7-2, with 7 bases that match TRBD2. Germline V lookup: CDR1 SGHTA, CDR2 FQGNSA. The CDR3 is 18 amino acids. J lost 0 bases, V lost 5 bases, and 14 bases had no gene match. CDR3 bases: TGTGCCAGCAGCGCGCCCTGGCTAGCGGAGCCTAGCACAGATACGCAGTATTTT. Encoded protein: CASSAPWLAEPSTDTQYF.

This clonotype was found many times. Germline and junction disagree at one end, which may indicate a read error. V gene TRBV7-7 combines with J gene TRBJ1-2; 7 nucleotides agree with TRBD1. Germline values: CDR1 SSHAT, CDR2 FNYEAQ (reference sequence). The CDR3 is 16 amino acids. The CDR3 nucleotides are TGTGCTAGCAGCCCCCAGAGGGACAGCGACTCCTATGGCTACACCTTC. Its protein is CASSPQRDSDSYGYTF.

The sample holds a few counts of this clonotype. The CDR3 sequence is CSARAGGEKLFF. The CDR3, as DNA: TGCAGTGCTCGGGCAGGGGGTGAAAAACTGTTTTTT. The gene calls are TRBV20-1 and TRBJ1-4, with TRBD1 matching 7 bases. The V gene end was trimmed by 5 bases and the J gene end by 7 bases; junction bases not matched to a gene: 4. Germline assignment: CDR1 DFQATT and CDR2 SNEGSKA (reference sequence). The CDR3 is 12 amino acids.

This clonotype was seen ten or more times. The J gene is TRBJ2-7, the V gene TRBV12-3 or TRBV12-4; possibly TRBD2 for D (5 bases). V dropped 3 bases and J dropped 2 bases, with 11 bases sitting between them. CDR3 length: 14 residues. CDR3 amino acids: CASSFREMTYEQYF. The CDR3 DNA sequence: TGTGCCAGCAGTTTTAGGGAGATGACCTACGAGCAGTACTTC.

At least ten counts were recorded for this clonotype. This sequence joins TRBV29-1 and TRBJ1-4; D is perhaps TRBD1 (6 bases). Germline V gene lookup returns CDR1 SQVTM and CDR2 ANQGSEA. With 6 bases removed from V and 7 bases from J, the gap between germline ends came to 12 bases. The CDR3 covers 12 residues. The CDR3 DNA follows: TGCAGCGTATCCGAAGGGGGTGAAAAACTGTTTTTT. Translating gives CSVSEGGEKLFF. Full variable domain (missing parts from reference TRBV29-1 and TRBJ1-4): SAVISQKPSRDICQRGTSLTIQCQVDSQVTMMFWYRQQPGQSLTLIATANQGSEATYESGFVIDKFPISRPNLTFSTLTVSNMSPEDSSIYLCSVSEGGEKLFFGSGTQLSVL.

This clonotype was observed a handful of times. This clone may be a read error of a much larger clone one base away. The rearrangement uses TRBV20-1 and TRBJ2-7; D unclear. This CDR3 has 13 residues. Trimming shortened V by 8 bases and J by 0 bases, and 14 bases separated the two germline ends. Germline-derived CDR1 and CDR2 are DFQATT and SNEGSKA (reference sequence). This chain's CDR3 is CSFPRASSYEQYF. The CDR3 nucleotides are TGCAGTTTCCCTAGGGCCAGCTCCTACGAGCAGTACTTC.

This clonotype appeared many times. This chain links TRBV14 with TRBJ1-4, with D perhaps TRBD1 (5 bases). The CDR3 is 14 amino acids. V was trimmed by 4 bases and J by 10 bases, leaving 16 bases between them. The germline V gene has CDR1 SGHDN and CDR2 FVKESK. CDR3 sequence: CASSPGYWGGKLFF. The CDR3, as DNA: TGTGCCAGCAGCCCCGGCTACTGGGGCGGAAAACTGTTTTTT.

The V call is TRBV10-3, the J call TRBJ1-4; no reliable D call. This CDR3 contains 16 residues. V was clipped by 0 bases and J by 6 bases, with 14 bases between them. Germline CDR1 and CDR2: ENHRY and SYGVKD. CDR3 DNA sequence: TGTGCCATCAGTGAGTCGATCGGTGGAGCGCATGAAAAACTGTTTTTT. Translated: CAISESIGGAHEKLFF.

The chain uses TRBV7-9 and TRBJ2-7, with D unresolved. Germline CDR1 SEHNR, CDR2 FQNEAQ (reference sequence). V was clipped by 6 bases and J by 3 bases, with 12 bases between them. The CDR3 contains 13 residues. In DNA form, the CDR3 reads TGTGCCAGCAGTTACGGCCGGTTCTACGAGCAGTACTTC. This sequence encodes CASSYGRFYEQYF.

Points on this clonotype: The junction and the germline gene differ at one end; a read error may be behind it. CDR3 region: CASSVGLTGKTGYNF. For the CDR3, the DNA is TGTGCCAGCAGCGTGGGACTTACAGGGAAAACTGGCTACAACTTC. The chain uses TRBV9 and TRBJ1-2; tentatively, D is TRBD1 (6 bases). This CDR3 has 15 amino acids. Germline loops: CDR1 SGDLS, CDR2 YYNGEE. Looking up the rest from reference TRBV9 and TRBJ1-2 gives the full variable domain: DSGVTQTPKHLITATGQRVTLRCSPRSGDLSVYWYQQSLDQGLQFLIQYYNGEERAKGNILERFSAQQFPDLHSELNLSSLELGDSALYFCASSVGLTGKTGYNFGSGTRLTVV.

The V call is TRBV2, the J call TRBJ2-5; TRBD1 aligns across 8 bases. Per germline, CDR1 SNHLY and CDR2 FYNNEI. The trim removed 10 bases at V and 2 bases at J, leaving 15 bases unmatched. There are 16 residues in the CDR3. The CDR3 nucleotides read TGTGCCACCGGGACAGGTTATCCCTCATGGCAAGAGACCCAGTACTTC. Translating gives CATGTGYPSWQETQYF.

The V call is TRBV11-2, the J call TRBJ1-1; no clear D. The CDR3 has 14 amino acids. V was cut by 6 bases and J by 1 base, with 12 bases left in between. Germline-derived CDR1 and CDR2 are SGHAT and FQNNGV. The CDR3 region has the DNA TGTGCCAGCAGGCCTTCGGTGGAGAACACTGAAGCTTTCTTT. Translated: CASRPSVENTEAFF.

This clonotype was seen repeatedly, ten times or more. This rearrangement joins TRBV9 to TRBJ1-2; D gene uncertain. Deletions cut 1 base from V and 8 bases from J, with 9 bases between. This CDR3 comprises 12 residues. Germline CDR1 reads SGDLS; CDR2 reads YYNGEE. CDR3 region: CASSVPWRGYTF. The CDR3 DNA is TGTGCCAGCAGCGTACCCTGGAGAGGCTACACCTTC.

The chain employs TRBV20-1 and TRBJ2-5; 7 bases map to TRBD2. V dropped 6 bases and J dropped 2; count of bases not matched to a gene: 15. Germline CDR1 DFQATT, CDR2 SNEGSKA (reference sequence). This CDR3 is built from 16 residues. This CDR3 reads CSAIARTRQRQETQYF. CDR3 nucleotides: TGCAGTGCAATCGCGAGGACTAGGCAGAGACAAGAGACCCAGTACTTC.

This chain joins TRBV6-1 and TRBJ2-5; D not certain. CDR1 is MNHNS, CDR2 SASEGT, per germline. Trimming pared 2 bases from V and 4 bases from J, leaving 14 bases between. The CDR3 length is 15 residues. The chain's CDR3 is CASSERLGVGETQYF. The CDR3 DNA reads TGTGCCAGCAGTGAACGCCTTGGGGTGGGAGAGACCCAGTACTTC.

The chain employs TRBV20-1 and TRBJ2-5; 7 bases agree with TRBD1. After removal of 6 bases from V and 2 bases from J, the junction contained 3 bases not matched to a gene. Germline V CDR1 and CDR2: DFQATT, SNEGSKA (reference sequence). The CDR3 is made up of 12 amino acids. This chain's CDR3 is CSAGTDQETQYF. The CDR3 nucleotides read TGCAGTGCAGGGACAGATCAAGAGACCCAGTACTTC.

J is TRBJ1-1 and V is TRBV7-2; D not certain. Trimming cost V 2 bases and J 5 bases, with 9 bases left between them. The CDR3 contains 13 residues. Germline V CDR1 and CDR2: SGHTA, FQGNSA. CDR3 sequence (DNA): TGTGCCAGCAGCTTATACGGTACTACTGAAGCTTTCTTT. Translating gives CASSLYGTTEAFF.

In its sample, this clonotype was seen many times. The chain's CDR3 is CASSLGDGQRNSPLHF. The CDR3 DNA sequence: TGTGCCAGCAGCCTCGGGGACGGCCAACGTAATTCACCCCTCCACTTT. The chain carries TRBV4-2 and TRBJ1-6; D is perhaps TRBD1 (5 bases). Deletions cut 4 bases from V and 6 bases from J, with 16 bases between. The CDR3 length is 16 residues. Germline V gene lookup returns CDR1 LGHNA and CDR2 YNFKEQ.

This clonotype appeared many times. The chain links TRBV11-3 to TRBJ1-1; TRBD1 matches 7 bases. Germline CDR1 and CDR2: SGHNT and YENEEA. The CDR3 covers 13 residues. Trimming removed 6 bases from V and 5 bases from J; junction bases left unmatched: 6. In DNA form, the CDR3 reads TGTGCCAGCAGTCAAACAGGGGAAACTGAAGCTTTCTTT. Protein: CASSQTGETEAFF.

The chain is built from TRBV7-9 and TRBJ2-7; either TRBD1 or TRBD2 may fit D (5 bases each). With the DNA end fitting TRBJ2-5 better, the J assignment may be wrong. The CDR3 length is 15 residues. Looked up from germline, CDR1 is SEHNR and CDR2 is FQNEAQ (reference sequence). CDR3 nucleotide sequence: TGTGCCAGCAGCCCTAACCGGGGCCGGCAAGAGACCCAGTACTTC. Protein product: CASSPNRGRQETQYF.

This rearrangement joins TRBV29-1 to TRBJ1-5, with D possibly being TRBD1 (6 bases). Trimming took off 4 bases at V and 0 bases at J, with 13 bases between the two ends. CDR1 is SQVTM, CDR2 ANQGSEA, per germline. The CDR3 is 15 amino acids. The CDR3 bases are TGCAGCGTTGTTAGGACAGCGTATAGCAATCAGCCCCAGCATTTT. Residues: CSVVRTAYSNQPQHF.

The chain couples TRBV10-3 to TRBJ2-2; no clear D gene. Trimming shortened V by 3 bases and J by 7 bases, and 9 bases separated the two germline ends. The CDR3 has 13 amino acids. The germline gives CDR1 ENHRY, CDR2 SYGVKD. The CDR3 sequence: CAISDSKIGELFF. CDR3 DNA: TGTGCCATCAGTGACTCCAAAATCGGGGAGCTGTTTTTT.

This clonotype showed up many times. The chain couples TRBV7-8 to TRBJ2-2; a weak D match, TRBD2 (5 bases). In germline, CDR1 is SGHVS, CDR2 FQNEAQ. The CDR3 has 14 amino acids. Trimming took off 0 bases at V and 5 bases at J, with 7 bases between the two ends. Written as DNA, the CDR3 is TGTGCCAGCAGCTTAGCGCGCGGGACCGGGGAGCTGTTTTTT. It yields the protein CASSLARGTGELFF.

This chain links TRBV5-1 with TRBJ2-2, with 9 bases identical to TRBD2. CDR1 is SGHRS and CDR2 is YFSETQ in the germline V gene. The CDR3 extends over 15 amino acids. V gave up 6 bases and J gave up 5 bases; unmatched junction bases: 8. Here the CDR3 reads CASTPQTSGTGELFF. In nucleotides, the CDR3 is TGCGCCAGCACCCCTCAGACTAGCGGTACCGGGGAGCTGTTTTTT.

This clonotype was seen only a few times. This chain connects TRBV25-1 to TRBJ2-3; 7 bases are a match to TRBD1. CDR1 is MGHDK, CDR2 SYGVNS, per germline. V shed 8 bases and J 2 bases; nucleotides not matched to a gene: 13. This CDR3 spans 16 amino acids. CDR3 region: CASGQLDRSFTDTQYF. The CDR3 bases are TGTGCCAGCGGCCAGTTGGACAGGAGTTTCACAGATACGCAGTATTTT.

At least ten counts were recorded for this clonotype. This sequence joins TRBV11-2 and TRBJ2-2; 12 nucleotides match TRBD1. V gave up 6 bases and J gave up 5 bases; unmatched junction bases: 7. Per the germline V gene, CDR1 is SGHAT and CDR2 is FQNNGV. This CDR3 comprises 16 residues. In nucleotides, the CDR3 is TGTGCCAGCAGACTGGGACAGGGGGCTTGGACCGGGGAGCTGTTTTTT. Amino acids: CASRLGQGAWTGELFF.

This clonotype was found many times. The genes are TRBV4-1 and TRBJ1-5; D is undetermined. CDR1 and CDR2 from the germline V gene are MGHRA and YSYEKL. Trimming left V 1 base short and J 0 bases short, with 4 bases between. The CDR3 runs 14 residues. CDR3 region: CASSQVVSNQPQHF. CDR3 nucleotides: TGCGCCAGCAGCCAAGTAGTTAGCAATCAGCCCCAGCATTTT.